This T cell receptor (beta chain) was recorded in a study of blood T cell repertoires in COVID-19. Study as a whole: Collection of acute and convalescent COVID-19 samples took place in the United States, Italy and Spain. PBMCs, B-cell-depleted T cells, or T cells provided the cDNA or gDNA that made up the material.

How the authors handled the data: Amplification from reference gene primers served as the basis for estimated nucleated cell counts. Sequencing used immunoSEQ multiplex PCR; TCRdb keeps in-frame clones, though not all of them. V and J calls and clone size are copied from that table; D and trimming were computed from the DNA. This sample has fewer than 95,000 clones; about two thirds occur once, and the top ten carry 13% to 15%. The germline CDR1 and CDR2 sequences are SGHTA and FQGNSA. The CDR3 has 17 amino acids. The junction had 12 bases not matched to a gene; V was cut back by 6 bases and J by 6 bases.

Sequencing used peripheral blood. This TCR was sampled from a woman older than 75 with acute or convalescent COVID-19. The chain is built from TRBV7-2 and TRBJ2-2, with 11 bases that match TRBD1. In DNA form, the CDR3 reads TGTGCCAGCAGAAAAGGACAGGGGGCGAGAATTGCCGGGGAGCTGTTTTTT. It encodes CASRKGQGARIAGELFF.